The next 20 T cell receptor beta chains were all read from a single sample in a study of T cells after yellow fever vaccination. Using its own MiXCR run on the 5' RACE reads, TCRdb lists one record per CDR3 protein. Among 300,000 to 400,000 distinct CDR3 sequences listed, about 6.2% were seen once. Specimen: PBMCs, collected 5 days after the yellow fever booster vaccination. The receptors come from a man aged 30 to 45 who received the YFV17D yellow fever vaccine.

This clonotype appeared many times. The chain employs TRBV5-1 and TRBJ2-7, with D tentatively TRBD2 (5 bases). Trimming stripped 7 bases from V and 4 bases from J, with 18 bases between. The CDR3 is 14 amino acids. CDR1 is SGHRS and CDR2 is YFSETQ in the germline V gene. In DNA form, the CDR3 reads TGCGCCAGCCAACCCGAGAGGGAGTCGTACGAGCAGTACTTC. It yields the protein CASQPERESYEQYF.

The V gene is TRBV11-2, the J gene TRBJ2-6; D is unresolved. V was trimmed by 9 bases and J by 2 bases, leaving 8 bases between them. The CDR3 extends over 13 amino acids. Germline V gene sequence: CDR1 SGHAT, CDR2 FQNNGV. CDR3 protein: CASSRPGANVLTF. As DNA, the CDR3 is TGTGCCAGTTCCCGGCCTGGGGCCAACGTCCTGACTTTC.

This clonotype occurred a few times. This sequence joins TRBV4-2 and TRBJ2-3; 9 nucleotides line up with TRBD2. CDR3 length equals 17 residues. V was pared by 3 bases and J by 4 bases, with 11 bases of the junction left unmatched. The germline V gene encodes CDR1 LGHNA and CDR2 YNFKEQ. CDR3 coding DNA: TGTGCCAGCAGCCAGATGGCAGCGGGAGGCCCCTCAGATACGCAGTATTTT. Amino acid sequence: CASSQMAAGGPSDTQYF.

This chain links TRBV28 with TRBJ2-7; a possible D gene is TRBD1 (7 bases). Per germline, CDR1 MDHEN and CDR2 SYDVKM. The CDR3 consists of 13 residues. V was pared by 6 bases and J by 6 bases, with 15 bases between. In nucleotides, the CDR3 is TGTGCCAGCAGCCCAGGGGGGAGTTGCGAGCAGTACTTC. As protein: CASSPGGSCEQYF.

The chain has TRBV6-5 and TRBJ2-3; maybe TRBD2 (5 bases). Trimming took off 2 bases at V and 4 bases at J, with 10 bases between the two ends. Per germline, CDR1 MNHEY and CDR2 SVGAGI. This CDR3 comprises 14 residues. The CDR3 DNA follows: TGTGCCAGCAGTTACCGGGATCCTCCAGATACGCAGTATTTT. Protein product: CASSYRDPPDTQYF.

The gene calls are TRBV28 and TRBJ2-5; the D gene is possibly TRBD2 (7 bases). The CDR3 runs 17 residues. Germline V gives CDR1 MDHEN, CDR2 SYDVKM. The V and J ends lost 5 bases and 5 bases respectively, with 24 bases between them. CDR3 region: CASSPRGGGAADETQYF. The CDR3 coding sequence is TGTGCCAGCAGTCCGAGAGGGGGGGGAGCGGCGGATGAGACCCAGTACTTC.

In this sample, this clonotype turned up many times. This sequence joins TRBV29-1 and TRBJ2-7, with D possibly being TRBD2 (5 bases). The germline V gene encodes CDR1 SQVTM and CDR2 ANQGSEA. The CDR3 totals 15 residues. Trimming cost V 0 bases and J 1 base, with 13 bases left between them. The CDR3 region has the DNA TGCAGCGTTGAAGATGCCGGGAAAAGTTCCTACGAGCAGTACTTC. Translated: CSVEDAGKSSYEQYF.

This clonotype was found many times. This chain links TRBV27 with TRBJ2-2; D possibly corresponds to TRBD1 (5 bases). The germline V gene has CDR1 MNHEY and CDR2 SMNVEV (reference sequence). The CDR3 length is 14 residues. Trimming removed 7 bases from V and 3 bases from J, with 12 bases in between. CDR3 coding DNA: TGTGCCAGCAATGGCAGGGCGGACACCGGGGAGCTGTTTTTT. As protein: CASNGRADTGELFF.

This clonotype has at least ten counts. The rearrangement uses TRBV6-5 and TRBJ2-7; 14 nucleotides match TRBD2. J was trimmed by 7 bases and V by 6 bases; bases with no gene match: 8. Germline V gives CDR1 MNHEY, CDR2 SVGAGI. The CDR3 covers 15 residues. CDR3 protein: CASSGRLAGGKEQYF. The CDR3 region has the DNA TGTGCCAGCAGCGGACGACTAGCGGGGGGGAAGGAGCAGTACTTC.

This clonotype has at least ten counts. This rearrangement joins TRBV11-2 to TRBJ1-1; D unresolved. V was clipped by 3 bases and J by 1 base, with 6 bases between them. Germline V gene sequence: CDR1 SGHAT, CDR2 FQNNGV. The CDR3 sequence is 13 residues long. Written as DNA, the CDR3 is TGTGCCAGCAGCTTTCATAGGAACACTGAAGCTTTCTTT. It codes for CASSFHRNTEAFF.

This clonotype was counted ten times or more. J is TRBJ2-1 and V is TRBV12-3 or TRBV12-4; TRBD2 aligns across 10 bases. The CDR3 sequence is 16 residues long. Unmatched junction bases numbered 11, after V lost 6 bases and J lost 6 bases. In nucleotides, the CDR3 is TGTGCCAGCAGCAAGCGGGAGGGCCATAGGGGCAATGAGCAGTTCTTC. Residues: CASSKREGHRGNEQFF.

V and J are TRBV7-8 and TRBJ2-7; 8 nucleotides agree with TRBD1. Germline lookup yields CDR1 SGHVS and CDR2 FQNEAQ. CDR3 length equals 14 residues. V lost 4 bases, J lost 4 bases, and 6 bases stayed unmatched. The CDR3 sequence is CASSYGQGKYEQYF. The CDR3 DNA is TGTGCCAGCAGCTACGGACAGGGAAAATACGAGCAGTACTTC.

This clonotype was counted between two and nine times. V usage is TRBV25-1 and J usage is TRBJ2-1, with a weak D call TRBD2 (6 bases). Deletions cut 5 bases from V and 3 bases from J, with 20 bases between. The CDR3 is 17 amino acids. Germline assignment: CDR1 MGHDK and CDR2 SYGVNS. The CDR3 sequence: CASSPPDGGAYYNEQFF. CDR3 in DNA: TGTGCCAGCAGTCCCCCCGATGGCGGGGCCTACTACAATGAGCAGTTCTTC.

The rearrangement links TRBV6-2 or TRBV6-3 to TRBJ1-6; 7 nucleotides align to TRBD1. CDR3 size: 15 residues. Trimming removed 6 bases from V and 5 bases from J; junction bases left unmatched: 7. CDR1 and CDR2 from the germline V gene are MNHEY and SVGEGT. CDR3 protein: CASRTGVVDNSPLHF. CDR3 in DNA: TGTGCCAGCAGAACAGGGGTAGTGGATAATTCACCCCTCCACTTT.

V gene TRBV7-2 combines with J gene TRBJ1-2; possible D gene TRBD1, 5 bases. V was trimmed by 5 bases and J by 4 bases, leaving 14 bases between them. This CDR3 has 14 amino acids. Germline V gives CDR1 SGHTA, CDR2 FQGNSA. The CDR3 DNA reads as TGTGCCAGCAGCGTATCCCAGGGCACCTATGGCTACACCTTC. Residues: CASSVSQGTYGYTF.

This clonotype was detected only a few times. The rearrangement links TRBV28 to TRBJ1-5, with 7 bases that match TRBD1. Germline lookup yields CDR1 MDHEN and CDR2 SYDVKM. This CDR3 is built from 13 residues. The J segment lost 3 bases and the V segment lost 8 bases, leaving 4 bases of the junction unmatched. CDR3: CASRGGHNQPQHF. DNA of the CDR3: TGTGCCAGCCGAGGGGGCCACAATCAGCCCCAGCATTTT.

This clonotype was detected many times. CDR3 DNA: TGCAGCGTTGAGGGGCAGGGTACGCAGTATTTT. This codes for CSVEGQGTQYF. The chain recombines TRBV29-1 with TRBJ2-3, with D maybe TRBD1 (5 bases). CDR3 length: 11 residues. V dropped 3 bases and J dropped 8 bases, with 9 bases sitting between them. Germline V lookup: CDR1 SQVTM, CDR2 ANQGSEA.

CDR3 sequence: CASSLWGDGELFF. As DNA, the CDR3 is TGTGCCAGCAGCTTGTGGGGTGACGGGGAGCTGTTTTTT. V is TRBV5-4 and J is TRBJ2-2; D remains unclear. The CDR3 totals 13 residues. V was clipped by 1 base and J by 7 bases, with 8 bases between them. Germline V CDR1 and CDR2: SGHNT, YYREEE (reference sequence).

The chain combines TRBV29-1 with TRBJ1-1; D is perhaps TRBD1 (5 bases). V was pared by 4 bases and J by 6 bases, with 15 bases between. CDR3 length: 13 residues. Germline V lookup: CDR1 SQVTM, CDR2 ANQGSEA. The CDR3 DNA is TGCAGCGTTGGTGGGGGTGTAGGGTCTGAAGCTTTCTTT. Protein: CSVGGGVGSEAFF.

This clonotype has ten or more counts. The gene calls are TRBV18 and TRBJ2-7, with a weak D call TRBD2 (6 bases). The V gene lost 6 bases and the J gene lost 5 bases, with 14 bases spanning the gap. The germline V gene encodes CDR1 KGHSH and CDR2 LQKENI. The CDR3 loop spans 13 amino acids. The CDR3 spells CASSPWGVNEQYF. DNA of the CDR3: TGTGCCAGCTCGCCCTGGGGGGTCAACGAGCAGTACTTC.